This is a list of T cell receptor beta chains from one sample in a study of blood T cell repertoires in COVID-19. Profiled with immunoSEQ multiplex PCR; TCRdb holds only in-frame clones, not every one. Among about 350,000 clones listed, roughly 86% were seen once. Sequencing was performed on PBMCs or T cells enriched from blood (not recorded which). The receptors stem from a woman aged 30 to 39 who had recovered from COVID-19. CDR3s include the opening cysteine and the closing phenylalanine or tryptophan. D genes are given only for firm matches. Clone size is not always given. Where it is, it says once, few, many or a class for expanded clones.

j_call	v_call	d_call	clone_size	cdr3_nt	cdr3_aa
TRBJ2-3	TRBV7-3	NA	NA	TGTGCCAGCAGCTTGGGGAGGCACGGGGCAGATACGCAGTATTTT	CASSLGRHGADTQYF
TRBJ1-2	TRBV5-4	TRBD1	once	TGTGCCAGCAGCGTACAGGGGGGAGGCTATGGCTACACCTTC	CASSVQGGGYGYTF
TRBJ2-3	TRBV19	TRBD2	few	TGTGCCAGTAGAGGGGGACTAGGCACAGATACGCAGTATTTT	CASRGGLGTDTQYF
TRBJ1-5	TRBV15	NA	once	TGTGCCACCAGCAGATCCTTGGGGGGGGAGCCCCAGCATTTT	CATSRSLGGEPQHF
TRBJ2-7	TRBV6-5	TRBD1	NA	TGTGCCAGCAGTACGGGAGGGACAGGGGACTACGAGCAGTACTTC	CASSTGGTGDYEQYF
TRBJ2-1	TRBV7-8	NA	NA	TGTGCCAGCAGCCCACTAAAGAATGAGCAGTTCTTC	CASSPLKNEQFF
TRBJ1-1	TRBV19	TRBD1	once	TGTGCCAGTAGTATGAGGACAGGGTGGGAGACTGAAGCTTTCTTT	CASSMRTGWETEAFF
TRBJ1-6	TRBV4-1	NA	few	TGCGCCAGCAGCCAAATACTACGGACAGCCAGAGGTCATTCACCCCTCCACTTT	CASSQILRTARGHSPLHF
TRBJ1-1	TRBV12-3/TRBV12-4	NA	NA	TGTGCCAGCAGTCAGGCCGCTGAAGCTTTCTTT	CASSQAAEAFF
TRBJ2-3	TRBV19	NA	NA	TGTGCCAGTAACCCAGGACAGTTGGGCACAGATACGCAGTATTTT	CASNPGQLGTDTQYF
TRBJ1-4	TRBV7-6	NA	once	TGTGCCAGCAGCTCCGGGGCAACTAATGAAAAACTGTTTTTT	CASSSGATNEKLFF
TRBJ1-4	TRBV9	TRBD1	NA	TGTGCCAGCAGCGTAGATCCCTTCGGACAGGGCCTTAATGAAAAACTGTTTTTT	CASSVDPFGQGLNEKLFF
TRBJ2-7	TRBV5-8	NA	NA	TGTGCCAGCAGCTTGGCGGCAGGGATACCCGAGCAGTACTTC	CASSLAAGIPEQYF
TRBJ2-7	TRBV4-2	NA	NA	TGTGCCAGCAGCCAAGAGTCGGCCGGGTCCTACGAGCAGTACTTC	CASSQESAGSYEQYF
TRBJ1-1	TRBV10-2	NA	NA	TGCGCCAGCAGTGGGCGCGGCACTGAAGCTTTCTTT	CASSGRGTEAFF
TRBJ1-1	TRBV6-5	NA	NA	TGTGCCAGCAGTACCCGACAAGGGAGAGGCACTGAAGCTTTCTTT	CASSTRQGRGTEAFF
TRBJ2-1	TRBV3-1/TRBV3-2	TRBD2	NA	TGTGCCAGCAGCCAAGCGGGGGGGCCGGGAGAGCAGTTCTTC	CASSQAGGPGEQFF
TRBJ2-1	TRBV28	TRBD2	NA	TGTGCCAGCTCGGGGCTAGCGGGGGACAGCTCCTACAATGAGCAGTTCTTC	CASSGLAGDSSYNEQFF
TRBJ1-1	TRBV7-8	NA	NA	TGTGCCAGCAGCTTAAGAAGTAGTGGCACTGAAGCTTTCTTT	CASSLRSSGTEAFF
TRBJ2-5	TRBV5-4	NA	NA	TGTGCCAGCAGCTTAAAGGGGGGGGAGACCCAGTACTTC	CASSLKGGETQYF
TRBJ1-2	TRBV29-1	NA	NA	TGCAGCGTTGAAGATGGGGGCTGGGGCTACACCTTC	CSVEDGGWGYTF
TRBJ2-5	TRBV6-6	NA	NA	TGTGCCAGCAGTCCCCGGTACGGGGAAGAGACCCAGTACTTC	CASSPRYGEETQYF
TRBJ1-2	TRBV25-1	NA	NA	TGTGCCAGCACCCGGGCGGGGACCTTCTATGGCTACACCTTC	CASTRAGTFYGYTF
TRBJ2-7	TRBV28	TRBD1	NA	TGTGCCAGCAGTTCGGTACCCGGACAGGCCTTCCCTTACGAGCAGTACTTC	CASSSVPGQAFPYEQYF
TRBJ1-2	TRBV7-8	TRBD1	NA	TGTGCCAGCAGCCGGACAGGGATAAGTGGCTACACCTTC	CASSRTGISGYTF
TRBJ1-1	TRBV4-1	TRBD1	NA	TGCGCCAGCAGCCAACGGGGACAGGGTAGGACTGAAGCTTTCTTT	CASSQRGQGRTEAFF
TRBJ1-2	TRBV29-1	NA	NA	TGCAGCGTTGAACCAGATTACGGGGGCTACACCTTC	CSVEPDYGGYTF
TRBJ1-1	TRBV9	NA	NA	TGTGCCAGCAGCGTAGGGTGGGAGGCCACTGAAGCTTTCTTT	CASSVGWEATEAFF
TRBJ1-3	TRBV19	NA	NA	TGTGCCAGTAGTCTTTTACGGGTCGCAACGCCCCACTCTGGAAACACCATATATTTT	CASSLLRVATPHSGNTIYF
TRBJ1-1	TRBV10-2	TRBD1	NA	TGCGCCAGCAGTGAGTCGACAGGGGCCTTGAACACTGAAGCTTTCTTT	CASSESTGALNTEAFF
TRBJ2-7	TRBV27	TRBD1	NA	TGTGCCAGCAGGGAAGGACAGGCCTCCTACGAGCAGTACTTC	CASREGQASYEQYF
TRBJ1-5	TRBV27	NA	NA	TGTGCCAGCAGCCCCGAGGGGGGGGTCAATCAGCCCCAGCATTTT	CASSPEGGVNQPQHF
TRBJ1-1	TRBV5-1	TRBD1	NA	TGCGCCAGCAGCACGGGACAGGGCCCCACTGAAGCTTTCTTT	CASSTGQGPTEAFF
TRBJ1-2	TRBV10-3	NA	NA	TGTGCCATCAGTGAGTGGCGGACAGCCTATGGCTACACCTTC	CAISEWRTAYGYTF
TRBJ1-2	TRBV7-6	TRBD1	NA	TGTGCCAGCAGCCTGACAGGGAATGGCTACACCTTC	CASSLTGNGYTF
TRBJ2-2	TRBV4-3	TRBD2	NA	TGCGCCAGCAGCCAGACTAGCGGGGGGTTGGGGGAGCTGTTTTTT	CASSQTSGGLGELFF
TRBJ1-6	TRBV2	TRBD1	NA	TGTGCCAGCAGTGCGACCGGGACAGGGGCATCACCCCTCCACTTT	CASSATGTGASPLHF